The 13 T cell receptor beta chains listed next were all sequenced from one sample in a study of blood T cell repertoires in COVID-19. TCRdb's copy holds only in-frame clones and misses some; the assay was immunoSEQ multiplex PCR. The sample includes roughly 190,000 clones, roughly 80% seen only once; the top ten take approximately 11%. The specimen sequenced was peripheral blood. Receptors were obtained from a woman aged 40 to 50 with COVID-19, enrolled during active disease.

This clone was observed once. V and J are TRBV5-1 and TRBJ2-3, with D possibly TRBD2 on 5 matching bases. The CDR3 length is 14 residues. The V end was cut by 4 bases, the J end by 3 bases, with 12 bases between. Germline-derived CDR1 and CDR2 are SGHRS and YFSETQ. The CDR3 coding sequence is TGCGCCAGCAGCCGCGGGTCTAGGACAGATACGCAGTATTTT. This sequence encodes CASSRGSRTDTQYF. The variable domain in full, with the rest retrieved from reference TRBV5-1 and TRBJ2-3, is KAGVTQTPRYLIKTRGQQVTLSCSPISGHRSVSWYQQTPGQGLQFLFEYFSETQRNKGNFPGRFSGRQFSNSRSEMNVSTLELGDSALYLCASSRGSRTDTQYFGPGTRLTVL.

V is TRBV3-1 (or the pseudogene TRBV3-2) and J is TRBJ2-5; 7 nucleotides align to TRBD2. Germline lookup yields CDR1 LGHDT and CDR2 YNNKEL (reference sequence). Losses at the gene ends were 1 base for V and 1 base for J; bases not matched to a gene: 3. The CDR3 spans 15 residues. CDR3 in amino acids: CASSQVGGVQETQYF. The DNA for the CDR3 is TGTGCCAGCAGCCAAGTGGGAGGGGTCCAAGAGACCCAGTACTTC.

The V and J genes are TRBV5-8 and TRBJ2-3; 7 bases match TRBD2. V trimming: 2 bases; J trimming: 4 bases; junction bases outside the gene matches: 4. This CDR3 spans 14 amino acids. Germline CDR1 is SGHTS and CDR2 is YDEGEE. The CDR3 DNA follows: TGTGCCAGCAGCTTCAAGGGAGGGTCAGATACGCAGTATTTT. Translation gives CASSFKGGSDTQYF.

The CDR3 DNA follows: TGTGCCACCAGTGATTTTGCAGGGTCCAGGGAGACCCAGTACTTC. Translating it yields CATSDFAGSRETQYF. This rearrangement joins TRBV24-1 to TRBJ2-5; D is possibly TRBD1 (5 bases). The CDR3 runs to 15 residues. CDR1 and CDR2 (germline): KGHDR, SFDVKD. The V end lost 1 base, the J end lost 5 bases, and 13 bases lay between the germline ends.

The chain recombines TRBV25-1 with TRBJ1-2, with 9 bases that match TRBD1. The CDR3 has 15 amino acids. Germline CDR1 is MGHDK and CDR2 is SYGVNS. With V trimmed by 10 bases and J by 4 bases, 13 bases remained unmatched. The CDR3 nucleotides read TGTGCCACCTCCGGGACAGGGCACAACTCCTATGGCTACACCTTC. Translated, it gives CATSGTGHNSYGYTF.

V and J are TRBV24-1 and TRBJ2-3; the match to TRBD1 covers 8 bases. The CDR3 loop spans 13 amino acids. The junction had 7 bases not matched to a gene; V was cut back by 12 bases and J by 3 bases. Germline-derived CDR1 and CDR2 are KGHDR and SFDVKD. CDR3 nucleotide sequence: TGTGCCGCTGGACAGGGTTTTACAGATACGCAGTATTTT. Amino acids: CAAGQGFTDTQYF.

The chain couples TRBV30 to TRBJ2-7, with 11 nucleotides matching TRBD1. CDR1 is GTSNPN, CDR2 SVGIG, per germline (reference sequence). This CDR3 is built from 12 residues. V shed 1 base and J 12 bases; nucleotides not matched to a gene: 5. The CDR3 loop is CAWSDGTGGVYV. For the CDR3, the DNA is TGTGCCTGGAGTGACGGGACAGGGGGGGTGTACGTC.

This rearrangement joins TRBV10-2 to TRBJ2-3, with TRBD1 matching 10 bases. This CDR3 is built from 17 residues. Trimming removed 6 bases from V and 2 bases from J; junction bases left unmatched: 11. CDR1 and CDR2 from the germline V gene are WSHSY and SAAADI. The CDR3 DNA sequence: TGCGCCAGCAGGAAGGGACAGGGGATCCCCGACACAGATACGCAGTATTTT. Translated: CASRKGQGIPDTDTQYF.

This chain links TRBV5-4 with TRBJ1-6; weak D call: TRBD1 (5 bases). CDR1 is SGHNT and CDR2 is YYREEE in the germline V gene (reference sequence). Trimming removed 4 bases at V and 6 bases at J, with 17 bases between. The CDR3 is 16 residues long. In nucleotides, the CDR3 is TGTGCCAGCAGCCTAAATCCGACAGTTCCTAATTCACCCCTCCACTTT. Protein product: CASSLNPTVPNSPLHF.

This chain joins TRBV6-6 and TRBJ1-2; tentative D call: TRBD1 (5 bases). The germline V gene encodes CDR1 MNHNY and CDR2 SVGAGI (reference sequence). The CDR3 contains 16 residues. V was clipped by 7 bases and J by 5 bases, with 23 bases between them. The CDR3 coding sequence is TGTGCCAGCACCGAGCGCCAGGACAACCTTGAGTATGGCTACACCTTC. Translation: CASTERQDNLEYGYTF.

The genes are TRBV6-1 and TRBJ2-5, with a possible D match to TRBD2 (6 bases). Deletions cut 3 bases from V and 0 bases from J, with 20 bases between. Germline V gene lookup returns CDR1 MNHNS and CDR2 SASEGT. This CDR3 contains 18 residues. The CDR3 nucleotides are TGTGCCAGCAGTGATGCCGTTGGGGGACTCGAGTACCAAGAGACCCAGTACTTC. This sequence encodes CASSDAVGGLEYQETQYF.

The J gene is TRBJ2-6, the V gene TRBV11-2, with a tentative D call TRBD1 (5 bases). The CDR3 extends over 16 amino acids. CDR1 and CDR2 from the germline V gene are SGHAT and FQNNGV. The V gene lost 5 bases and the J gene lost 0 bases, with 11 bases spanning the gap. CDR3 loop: CASSPWGDSGANVLTF. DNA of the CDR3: TGTGCCAGCAGCCCTTGGGGCGACTCTGGGGCCAACGTCCTGACTTTC.

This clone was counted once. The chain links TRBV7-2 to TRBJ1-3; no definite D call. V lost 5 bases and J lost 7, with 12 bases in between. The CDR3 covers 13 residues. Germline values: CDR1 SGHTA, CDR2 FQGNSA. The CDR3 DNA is TGTGCCAGCAGCCCAAAAATTCGGAACACCATATATTTT. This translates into CASSPKIRNTIYF.